Described below is a single T cell receptor (beta chain) sequence and its context. This clone has more than one count but fewer than ten. This clone's antigen is unknown. No per-base quality is available; no much larger clone lies one base away. The data originate from a study of T cell responses to AZD1222 COVID-19 vaccine (dated by TCRdb to about 2021). Describing the broader study: AZD1222 recipients with second doses at about 4 weeks or about 12 weeks were pooled, because spike-specific TCR depth and breadth did not differ between schedules. A total of around 240 trial participants underwent TCR sequencing, of whom about 200 had received two doses of AZD1222 and around 25 had received two doses of the MenACWY control vaccine. Trial participants were enrolled into age subgroups of 18-55, 56-69 and 70-plus years, which contained roughly 150, 30 and 60 TCR-sequenced participants, respectively. What the authors observed across the whole study: In the small 56-69-year group, the increase in depth fell short of significance, most likely because of low power. Participants were mostly white British, with more females than males. The authors suggested clonal diversity may have been underestimated. Epitopes outside the regions mutated in the B.1.351 and B.1.1.7 variants were reportedly recognized by nearly half of the unique spike-specific TCRs. Vaccine-associated CD4 TCRs spanned the whole spike protein, with dominant responses in regions 160-218 and 743-854. Conclusions about previously exposed vaccinees were limited because only 6 or 7 AZD1222 recipients were SARS-CoV-2 seropositive at baseline. After two AZD1222 doses, both the breadth and the depth of spike-specific TCRs were significantly higher than at day 0 and than in MenACWY recipients. Because no samples from the day 14 peak response were available, repertoires could be characterized only after the peak T cell response.

The CDR3 regions of human TCRbeta chains were analyzed by immunosequencing. The original pipeline was this. TCRs in the repertoires were compared against a reference library of SARS-CoV-2-specific TCRs that had been generated with the MIRA antigen-specificity platform. Breadth was defined as the fraction of unique TCRs that were SARS-CoV-2-associated. Depth was defined as the fraction of total T cells that were SARS-CoV-2-associated. Using the MIRA data, every spike-specific TCR was mapped to the spike region that the TCR reacted to and assigned to either a CD4 or a CD8 class. Log10-transformed breadth and depth values were compared by one-way ANOVA with Sidak's multiple comparisons tests. Not all clones reach the TCRdb copy of this immuneACCESS table, which keeps in-frame sequences only. Checked studies attribute under half of the gap to unresolved V genes and leave the rest unexplained. V and J calls plus clone size are reproduced from that table; the DNA served to infer D and trimming. This sample is represented by some 150,000 clones; around 91% of them were singletons. Jointly, the top ten make up around 5% of the sample.

This sample's time point label indicates: baseline before first vaccination. Samples from vaccinated people were obtained from the UK trials COV001 and COV002, which included a single-blind randomized controlled phase 2/3 trial of AZD1222 (ChAdOx1 nCoV-19) in healthy adults. For TCRbeta chain sequencing, PBMC samples from trial participants were taken at day 0 and at day 28 after the second dose. The starting material was peripheral blood, obtained on day 0 of AZD1222 vaccination. The TCR originated in an adult in good health.

DNA sequence: TGTGCCAGCAGTTACGACCAGAGCTCCTACAATGAGCAGTTCTTC. This yields the protein CASSYDQSSYNEQFF. The chain is assembled from TRBV6-2 or TRBV6-3 and TRBJ2-1; the D gene identity is not certain. The CDR3, cysteine through phenylalanine, is 15 amino acids long. The read is trimmed to its CDR3 DNA, 45 bases read in frame from base 1. A distance of 8 bases separates the germline ends of V and J, which lose 2 bases and 0 bases respectively. The germline V gene encodes CDR1 MNHEY and CDR2 SVGEGT.